Listed here are 32 T cell receptor beta chains from one sample, sequenced in a study of T cells in Graves' hyperthyroidism and ophthalmopathy. Amplification of TCR beta CDR3 regions used RNA as the template. The TCR CDR3 first-round RT-PCR relied on the HTBI primer set. TCRdb recomputed calls from the multiplex PCR reads with MiXCR, one row per CDR3 protein. The profile covers hundreds of thousands of distinct CDR3 sequences, with over 12% appearing a single time and approximately 13% taken by the ten largest. Material: blood. The origin of the receptors is a man between 18 and 29 years old with Graves' ophthalmopathy.

The chain couples TRBV10-2 to TRBJ2-1; the match to TRBD2 covers 15 bases. The CDR3 is 17 residues long. In germline, CDR1 is WSHSY, CDR2 SAAADI. Germline trimming cut 5 bases from V and 6 bases from J; bases unmatched to any gene: 8. The CDR3 is CASSRRTSGGAGNEQFF. In DNA form, the CDR3 reads TGCGCCAGCAGTCGACGGACTAGCGGGGGGGCGGGCAATGAGCAGTTCTTC.

This clonotype has only a few counts. The V gene is TRBV4-1, the J gene TRBJ2-2, with a weak D call TRBD2 (7 bases). The CDR3 length is 16 residues. CDR1 MGHRA and CDR2 YSYEKL come from the germline V gene. Trimming left V 4 bases short and J 2 bases short, with 14 bases between. The CDR3 DNA reads as TGCGCCAGCAGCCTCATGGGGGGGGGCAACACCGGGGAGCTGTTTTTT. Protein: CASSLMGGGNTGELFF.

CDR3 nucleotide sequence: TGTGCCAGCAGCGGGACTAGCGGGGGTGAGACCCAGTACTTC. This encodes CASSGTSGGETQYF. This sequence joins TRBV9 and TRBJ2-5; 13 nucleotides align to TRBD2. V shed 3 bases and J 5 bases; nucleotides not matched to a gene: 1. Germline-derived CDR1 and CDR2 are SGDLS and YYNGEE. The CDR3 sequence is 14 residues long.

At least ten counts were recorded for this clonotype. The genes are TRBV12-5 and TRBJ2-5; 8 nucleotides match TRBD2. This CDR3 has 16 residues. V was pared by 2 bases and J by 1 base, with 6 bases of the junction left unmatched. Germline CDR1 reads LGHNT; CDR2 reads FRNRAP. CDR3 in DNA: TGTGCTAGTGGTTTGCTCTCCGGGGGGGGCCAAGAGACCCAGTACTTC. Translation: CASGLLSGGGQETQYF.

In its sample, this clonotype was seen many times. V is TRBV7-9 and J is TRBJ2-5, with 13 bases that match TRBD2. Germline CDR1 and CDR2: SEHNR and FQNEAQ (reference sequence). With V trimmed by 4 bases and J by 2 bases, 10 bases remained unmatched. This CDR3 contains 18 residues. Here the CDR3 DNA reads TGTGCCAGCAGCTCGTTCCGGACTAGCGGGGGCCTTCAAGAGACCCAGTACTTC. It translates to CASSSFRTSGGLQETQYF.

The chain carries TRBV10-1 and TRBJ1-6, with TRBD1 matching 8 bases. The V segment lost 2 bases and the J segment 9 bases; nucleotides outside the gene matches: 6. CDR1 is WNHNN and CDR2 is SYGVQD in the germline V gene (reference sequence). There are 15 residues in the CDR3. This CDR3 is CASSEGQGAVSPLHF. Here the CDR3 DNA reads TGCGCCAGCAGTGAGGGACAGGGAGCGGTTTCACCCCTCCACTTT.

This clonotype was seen repeatedly, ten times or more. The chain uses TRBV2 and TRBJ1-5; the D is unclear. CDR1 and CDR2 from the germline V gene are SNHLY and FYNNEI. V was clipped by 5 bases and J by 6 bases, with 14 bases between them. The CDR3 totals 14 residues. The CDR3 DNA follows: TGTGCCAGCAGTAGGGAGGGAATGGGTCAGCCCCAGCATTTT. Translated: CASSREGMGQPQHF.

The J gene is TRBJ2-3, the V gene TRBV24-1; 7 bases fit TRBD1. V gave up 1 base and J gave up 7 bases; unmatched junction bases: 10. The CDR3 sequence is 16 residues long. From germline, CDR1 is KGHDR and CDR2 SFDVKD. The CDR3 DNA reads TGTGCCACCAGTGATTTTTCCAGGGGGAGCACGAATACGCAGTATTTT. Amino acid sequence: CATSDFSRGSTNTQYF.

V usage is TRBV5-1 and J usage is TRBJ2-5; 8 positions match TRBD2. CDR3 size: 16 residues. The germline V gene encodes CDR1 SGHRS and CDR2 YFSETQ. Trimming cost V 5 bases and J 4 bases; bases outside gene matches: 13. DNA for the CDR3: TGCGCCAGCAGTTCCCGGGGCCCTCGGGGGGGAGAGACCCAGTACTTC. Protein sequence: CASSSRGPRGGETQYF.

This clonotype was counted a few times. This may be a read error, as it is one base from a much larger clone. The chain employs TRBV6-1 and TRBJ2-5, with TRBD2 matching 12 bases. Germline V gene sequence: CDR1 MNHNS, CDR2 SASEGT. The CDR3 extends over 14 amino acids. The CDR3 spells CASSRTSGEEAQYF. Written as DNA, the CDR3 is TGTGCCAGCAGTCGGACTAGCGGGGAAGAGGCCCAGTACTTC.

This clonotype was recorded many times. This chain joins TRBV7-3 and TRBJ2-7; 10 positions agree with TRBD2. CDR3 length: 15 amino acids. The V gene end was trimmed by 5 bases and the J gene end by 5 bases; junction bases not matched to a gene: 9. The germline V gene has CDR1 SGHTA and CDR2 FQGTGA. This chain's CDR3 is CASSASGSTRDEQYF. As DNA, the CDR3 is TGTGCCAGCAGCGCTAGCGGGAGTACTCGGGACGAGCAGTACTTC.

This clonotype has ten or more counts. The rearrangement uses TRBV12-3 or TRBV12-4 and TRBJ2-5, with TRBD1 as a possible D gene (6 bases). Deletions cut 6 bases from V and 2 bases from J, with 16 bases between. The CDR3 is 15 amino acids. CDR3 amino acids: CASSLEAGAQETQYF. DNA for the CDR3: TGTGCCAGCAGCCTAGAGGCAGGGGCGCAAGAGACCCAGTACTTC.

This clonotype was found many times. The chain couples TRBV3-1 to TRBJ1-1; 9 bases are a match to TRBD1. CDR1 is LGHDT, CDR2 YNNKEL, per germline (reference sequence). Germline trimming cut 2 bases from V and 4 bases from J; bases unmatched to any gene: 2. The CDR3 runs 14 residues. The CDR3 spells CASSQRDRVTEAFF. The CDR3 DNA reads as TGTGCCAGCAGCCAACGGGACAGGGTCACTGAAGCTTTCTTT.

As regards this clonotype: At one boundary the junction diverges from the germline segment, which might be a read error. J is TRBJ2-3 and V is TRBV6-1; TRBD2 matches 8 bases. The CDR3 spans 18 residues. The germline gives CDR1 MNHNS, CDR2 SASEGT. The CDR3 sequence: CAISETAAGVASTDTQYF. The CDR3 DNA reads as TGTGCCATCAGTGAGACCGCAGCGGGAGTCGCTAGCACAGATACGCAGTATTTT.

The chain carries TRBV7-9 and TRBJ2-2; 8 bases align to TRBD1. The germline V gene encodes CDR1 SEHNR and CDR2 FQNEAQ (reference sequence). J was trimmed by 3 bases and V by 5 bases; bases with no gene match: 8. This CDR3 has 16 amino acids. DNA of the CDR3: TGTGCCAGCAGCGTCTCCGGGACAGGCCACACCGGGGAGCTGTTTTTT. Residues: CASSVSGTGHTGELFF.

In its sample, this clonotype was seen many times. The chain recombines TRBV30 with TRBJ1-2; D remains unclear. Trimming cost V 0 bases and J 4 bases, with 15 bases left between them. This CDR3 contains 15 residues. Germline CDR1 GTSNPN, CDR2 SVGIG (reference sequence). CDR3 bases: TGTGCCTGGAGTGTACTAAGGGAACTCACCTATGGCTACACCTTC. Translated: CAWSVLRELTYGYTF.

This clonotype was observed at least ten times. V and J are TRBV28 and TRBJ1-1; TRBD1 agrees at 7 bases. Looked up from germline, CDR1 is MDHEN and CDR2 is SYDVKM. The CDR3 has 14 residues. V was pared by 6 bases and J by 4 bases, with 8 bases of the junction left unmatched. This CDR3 is CASRRDRAGTEAFF. CDR3 sequence (DNA): TGTGCCAGCAGACGTGACAGGGCGGGCACTGAAGCTTTCTTT.

In regard to this clonotype: Its ends do not fully match the called genes, so a read error is possible. J is TRBJ2-5 and V is TRBV27; the D gene is possibly TRBD2 (7 bases). CDR1 MNHEY and CDR2 SMNVEV come from the germline V gene (reference sequence). The CDR3 is made up of 13 amino acids. CDR3 bases: TGTGCCAGCAGTTTGGGGGCGGGAGAGGCCCAGTACTTC. Protein product: CASSLGAGEAQYF.

The J gene is TRBJ2-5, the V gene TRBV6-1; no clear D gene. V was trimmed by 8 bases and J by 0 bases, leaving 10 bases between them. The germline CDR1 and CDR2 sequences are MNHNS and SASEGT. This CDR3 is 13 amino acids long. The CDR3 sequence is CASAEMYQETQYF. In DNA form, the CDR3 reads TGTGCCAGCGCGGAGATGTACCAAGAGACCCAGTACTTC.

CDR3 sequence reads: CASSEFRTAWGQETQYF. CDR3 bases: TGTGCCAGCAGTGAGTTTCGGACAGCCTGGGGTCAAGAGACCCAGTACTTC. The chain couples TRBV6-1 to TRBJ2-5; maybe TRBD1 (6 bases). CDR3 length equals 17 residues. The germline V gene has CDR1 MNHNS and CDR2 SASEGT. Trimming shortened V by 3 bases and J by 2 bases, and 19 bases separated the two germline ends.

This clonotype was detected ten times or more. The rearrangement uses TRBV4-1 and TRBJ1-3; D is ambiguous. V dropped 1 base and J dropped 1 base, with 5 bases sitting between them. Germline V CDR1 and CDR2: MGHRA, YSYEKL. This CDR3 is built from 14 residues. The CDR3 bases are TGCGCCAGCAGCCAAGCAGGATCTGGAAACACCATATATTTT. Encoded protein: CASSQAGSGNTIYF.

This clonotype was found a few times. The chain combines TRBV5-1 with TRBJ2-2; 8 nucleotides align to TRBD1. V was clipped by 4 bases and J by 4 bases; unmatched bases: 9. The CDR3 loop spans 16 amino acids. Germline CDR1 is SGHRS and CDR2 is YFSETQ. CDR3 residues: CASSPRGRVATGELFF. The DNA of the CDR3 is TGCGCCAGCAGCCCCAGGGGGCGCGTGGCCACCGGGGAGCTGTTTTTT.

There are many counts of this clonotype. The chain links TRBV12-3 or TRBV12-4 to TRBJ1-2, with D tentatively TRBD1 (5 bases). V shed 2 bases and J shed 7 bases, with 11 bases lying between them. The CDR3 extends over 13 amino acids. DNA of the CDR3: TGTGCCAGCAGTTTACACCGAGGGGCTGGCTACACCTTC. It translates to CASSLHRGAGYTF.

The sample holds many counts of this clonotype. The chain carries TRBV5-4 and TRBJ2-1; perhaps D is TRBD1 or TRBD2 (5 bases each). Germline V gene data show CDR1 as SGHNT and CDR2 as YYREEE (reference sequence). With 3 bases removed from V and 3 bases from J, the gap between germline ends came to 10 bases. The CDR3 runs to 14 residues. The CDR3 DNA reads as TGTGCCAGCAGCTCCCGGGACGACTACAATGAGCAGTTCTTC. It encodes CASSSRDDYNEQFF.

In its sample, this clonotype was seen many times. The genes are TRBV18 and TRBJ2-5; 8 nucleotides align to TRBD2. The J segment lost 4 bases and the V segment lost 1 base, leaving 8 bases of the junction unmatched. The CDR3 is 16 amino acids. Germline CDR1 is KGHSH and CDR2 is LQKENI. Here the CDR3 reads CASSPRTSGIGETQYF. CDR3 coding DNA: TGTGCCAGCTCACCACGAACTAGCGGTATTGGAGAGACCCAGTACTTC.

This clonotype came up a few times. V gene TRBV29-1 combines with J gene TRBJ2-5, with 11 bases aligning to TRBD2. The CDR3 has 19 amino acids. CDR1 and CDR2 from the germline V gene are SQVTM and ANQGSEA. With 7 bases clipped from V and 7 bases from J, the junction kept 26 bases outside the gene matches. In DNA, the CDR3 is TGCAGCGCTGGGGACAGTCCCTCCTTAGCGGGAGGGCCTCCAGGGACCCAGTACTTC. Protein product: CSAGDSPSLAGGPPGTQYF.

This clonotype has ten or more counts. J is TRBJ2-3 and V is TRBV27; no clear D. Trimming shortened V by 2 bases and J by 4 bases, and 19 bases separated the two germline ends. Germline assignment: CDR1 MNHEY and CDR2 SMNVEV (reference sequence). The CDR3 spans 17 residues. The CDR3 protein is CASSLRPAAERADTQYF. The CDR3, as DNA: TGTGCCAGCAGTTTACGTCCGGCAGCCGAACGCGCAGATACGCAGTATTTT.

This clonotype was found many times. This chain joins TRBV15 and TRBJ2-7; possibly TRBD1 or TRBD2 for D (5 bases each). The V gene's germline CDR1 is LNHNV and CDR2 YYDKDF (reference sequence). The V gene lost 1 base and the J gene lost 6 bases, with 13 bases spanning the gap. The CDR3 is made up of 14 amino acids. CDR3 amino acids: CATSRAGAGGEQYF. In DNA, the CDR3 is TGTGCCACCAGCAGAGCGGGTGCTGGGGGCGAGCAGTACTTC.

With regard to this clonotype: Germline and junction disagree at one end, which may indicate a read error. The chain is built from TRBV7-9 and TRBJ2-1; 7 bases are a match to TRBD2. From germline, CDR1 is SEHNR and CDR2 FQNEAQ (reference sequence). The CDR3 loop spans 14 amino acids. The DNA for the CDR3 is TGTGCCAGCAGCCTAGCGGATTCCTACAATGAGCAGTTCTTC. It encodes CASSLADSYNEQFF.

This clonotype was recorded at least ten times. The chain carries TRBV18 and TRBJ2-1, with D perhaps matching TRBD2 (5 bases). This CDR3 is 15 amino acids long. The ends were cut back, 8 bases at V and 0 bases at J, with 14 bases in the middle. Germline values: CDR1 KGHSH, CDR2 LQKENI. In DNA form, the CDR3 reads TGTGCCAGCAGCCCGCCGGGGAGCTCCTACAATGAGCAGTTCTTC. Its translation is CASSPPGSSYNEQFF.

This clonotype appeared many times. The chain is built from TRBV18 and TRBJ2-3, with 7 bases fitting TRBD2. In germline, CDR1 is KGHSH, CDR2 LQKENI. V was clipped by 3 bases and J by 2 bases; unmatched bases: 8. The length of the CDR3 is 16 residues. CDR3 coding DNA: TGTGCCAGCTCACCCCTAGCGGCAGCCGTCACAGATACGCAGTATTTT. This codes for CASSPLAAAVTDTQYF.

This clonotype has a count of ten or more. The chain couples TRBV2 to TRBJ2-7, with 9 bases matching TRBD1. V gave up 7 bases and J gave up 4 bases; unmatched junction bases: 8. From germline, CDR1 is SNHLY and CDR2 FYNNEI. This CDR3 region has 14 residues. CDR3 sequence: CASIRDRDPYEQYF. The CDR3 region has the DNA TGTGCCAGCATTCGGGACAGGGACCCTTACGAGCAGTACTTC.